The source of this T cell receptor beta chain is a study of shared clonotypes between healthy human individuals. Turning to this clone: This same CDR3 is encoded by further DNA sequences in the sample.

Repertoires were generated with immunoSEQ multiplex PCR, while TCRdb's copy carries only in-frame clones and drops some. The profile shows about 2.4 million clones, 85% to 95% of them singletons. The CDR3 totals 14 residues. The V and J ends lost 2 bases and 5 bases, in that order; junction bases with no gene match: 2. Germline V gene lookup returns CDR1 MDHEN and CDR2 SYDVKM. The material sequenced was naive CD4+ T cells sorted from blood. The subset is: CD45RA+ positively selected. This sequence joins TRBV28 and TRBJ1-4; TRBD1 aligns across 7 bases. The clonotype was recovered from a man younger than 35 in good health. The CDR3 spells CASSLGGQNEKLFF. In DNA, the CDR3 is TGTGCCAGCAGTTTAGGGGGACAGAATGAAAAACTGTTTTTT.